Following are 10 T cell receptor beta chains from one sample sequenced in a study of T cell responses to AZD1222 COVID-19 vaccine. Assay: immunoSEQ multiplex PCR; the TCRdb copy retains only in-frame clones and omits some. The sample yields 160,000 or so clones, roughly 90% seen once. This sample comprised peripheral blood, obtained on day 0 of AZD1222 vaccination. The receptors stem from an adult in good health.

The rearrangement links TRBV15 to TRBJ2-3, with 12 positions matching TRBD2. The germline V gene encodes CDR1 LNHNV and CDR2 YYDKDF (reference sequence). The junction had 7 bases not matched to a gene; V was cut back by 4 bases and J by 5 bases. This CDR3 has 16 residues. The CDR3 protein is CATSTQGLAGRDTQYF. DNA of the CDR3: TGTGCCACCAGCACACAAGGACTAGCGGGAAGAGATACGCAGTATTTT.

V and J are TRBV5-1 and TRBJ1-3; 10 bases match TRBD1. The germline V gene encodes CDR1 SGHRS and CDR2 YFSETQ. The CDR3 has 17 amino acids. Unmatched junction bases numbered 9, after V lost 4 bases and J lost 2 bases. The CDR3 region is CASSLTGTGAAGNTIYF. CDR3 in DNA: TGCGCCAGCAGCCTGACTGGGACAGGGGCGGCTGGAAACACCATATATTTT.

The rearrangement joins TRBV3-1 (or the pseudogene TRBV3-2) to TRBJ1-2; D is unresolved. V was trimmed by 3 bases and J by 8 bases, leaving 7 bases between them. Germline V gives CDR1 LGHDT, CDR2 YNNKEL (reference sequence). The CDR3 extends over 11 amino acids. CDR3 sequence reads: CASSQGDGYTF. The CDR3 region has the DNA TGTGCCAGCAGCCAGGGAGACGGCTACACCTTC.

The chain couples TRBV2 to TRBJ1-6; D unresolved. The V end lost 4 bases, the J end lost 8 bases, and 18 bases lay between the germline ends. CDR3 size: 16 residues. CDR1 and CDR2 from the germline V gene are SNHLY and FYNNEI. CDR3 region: CASSGTAMASDSPLHF. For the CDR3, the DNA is TGTGCCAGCAGTGGGACCGCCATGGCAAGCGATTCACCCCTCCACTTT.

In DNA form, the CDR3 reads TGTGCCAGCAGTTTAGGACAGGGGAGGCGTTATGGCTACACCTTC. Translated, it gives CASSLGQGRRYGYTF. V and J are TRBV27 and TRBJ1-2; TRBD1 agrees at 9 bases. The CDR3 is made up of 15 amino acids. V lost 2 bases to trimming and J lost 5 bases; unmatched junction nucleotides: 6. The germline V gene has CDR1 MNHEY and CDR2 SMNVEV (reference sequence).

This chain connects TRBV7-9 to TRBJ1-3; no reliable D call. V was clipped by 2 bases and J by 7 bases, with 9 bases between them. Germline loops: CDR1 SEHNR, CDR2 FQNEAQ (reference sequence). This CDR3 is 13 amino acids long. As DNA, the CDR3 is TGTGCCAGCAGCTTAAGTTATGAGAACACCATATATTTT. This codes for CASSLSYENTIYF.

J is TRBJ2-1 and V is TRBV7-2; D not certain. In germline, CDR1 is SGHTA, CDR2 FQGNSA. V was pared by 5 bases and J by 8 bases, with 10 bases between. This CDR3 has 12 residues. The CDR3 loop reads CASSPPTYEQFF. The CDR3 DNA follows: TGTGCCAGCAGCCCTCCTACATATGAGCAGTTCTTC. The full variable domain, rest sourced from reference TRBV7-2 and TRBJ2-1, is GAGVSQSPSNKVTEKGKDVELRCDPISGHTALYWYRQSLGQGLEFLIYFQGNSAPDKSGLPSDRFSAERTGGSVSTLTIQRTQQEDSAVYLCASSPPTYEQFFGPGTRLTVL.

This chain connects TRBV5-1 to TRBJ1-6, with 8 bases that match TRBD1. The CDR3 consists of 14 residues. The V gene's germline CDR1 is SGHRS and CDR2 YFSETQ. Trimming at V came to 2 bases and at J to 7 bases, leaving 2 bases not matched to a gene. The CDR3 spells CASSLQGENSPLHF. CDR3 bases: TGCGCCAGCAGCTTACAGGGGGAAAATTCACCCCTCCACTTT. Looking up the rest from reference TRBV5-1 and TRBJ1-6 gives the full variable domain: KAGVTQTPRYLIKTRGQQVTLSCSPISGHRSVSWYQQTPGQGLQFLFEYFSETQRNKGNFPGRFSGRQFSNSRSEMNVSTLELGDSALYLCASSLQGENSPLHFGNGTRLTVT.

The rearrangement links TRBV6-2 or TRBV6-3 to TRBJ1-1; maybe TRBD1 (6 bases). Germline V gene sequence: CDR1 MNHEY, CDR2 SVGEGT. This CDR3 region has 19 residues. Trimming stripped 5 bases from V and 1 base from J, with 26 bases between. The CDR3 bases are TGTGCCAGCAGTCTGGGGAACGAGTTGGGGGCGAGATGGAACACTGAAGCTTTCTTT. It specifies CASSLGNELGARWNTEAFF.

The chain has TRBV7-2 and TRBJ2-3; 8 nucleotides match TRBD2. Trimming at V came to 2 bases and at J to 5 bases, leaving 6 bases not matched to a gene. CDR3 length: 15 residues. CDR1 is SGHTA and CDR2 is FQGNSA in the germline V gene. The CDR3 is CASSLMREVKDTQYF. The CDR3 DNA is TGTGCCAGCAGCTTAATGCGGGAGGTTAAAGATACGCAGTATTTT.